This TCR beta chain is from a study of CD4 and CD8 cells across lung adenocarcinoma regions. Localized lung adenocarcinoma, a non-small cell lung cancer, affected the donors. This clonotype rates as medium-sized. TCRdb re-called the PCR reads through MiXCR, storing one row per CDR3 protein. This repertoire shows approximately 13,000 distinct CDR3 sequences, approximately 49% found once; its top ten account for about 33%. The V gene's germline CDR1 is WSHSY and CDR2 SAAADI. The ends lost 2 bases at V and 4 bases at J; junction bases unmatched: 3. CDR3 length: 14 residues. The TCR comes from a female donor with lung adenocarcinoma. The CD4 and CD8 labels of this study may be unreliable. This chain links TRBV10-2 with TRBJ2-3; the match to TRBD2 covers 7 bases. The specimen was CD8+ T cells from the center of a lung tumor. This CDR3 reads CASSEGREADTQYF. DNA of the CDR3: TGCGCCAGCAGTGAGGGGAGGGAGGCAGATACGCAGTATTTT.